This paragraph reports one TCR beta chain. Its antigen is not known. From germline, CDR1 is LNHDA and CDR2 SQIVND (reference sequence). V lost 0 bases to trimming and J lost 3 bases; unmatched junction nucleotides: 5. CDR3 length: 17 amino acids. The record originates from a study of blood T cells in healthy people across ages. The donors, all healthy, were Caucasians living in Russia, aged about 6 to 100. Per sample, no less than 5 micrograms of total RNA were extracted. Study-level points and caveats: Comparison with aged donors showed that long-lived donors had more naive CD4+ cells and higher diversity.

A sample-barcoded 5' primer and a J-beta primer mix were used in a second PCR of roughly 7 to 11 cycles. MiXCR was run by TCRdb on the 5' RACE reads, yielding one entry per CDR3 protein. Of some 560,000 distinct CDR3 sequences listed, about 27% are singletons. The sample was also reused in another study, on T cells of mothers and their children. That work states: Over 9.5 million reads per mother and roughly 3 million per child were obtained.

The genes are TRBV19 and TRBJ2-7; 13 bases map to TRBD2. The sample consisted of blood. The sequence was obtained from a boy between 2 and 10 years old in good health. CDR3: CASSIDATSGRIYEQYF. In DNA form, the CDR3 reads TGTGCCAGTAGTATAGACGCGACTAGCGGGAGGATCTACGAGCAGTACTTC.